The entry below describes one T cell receptor (beta chain). Its cognate antigen has yet to be identified. Base qualities were left out, and no much larger clone turns up one base away. Following the manufacturer's recommendations, the immunoSEQ kit was used to generate TCR beta libraries from genomic DNA. For library preparation, a first multiplex PCR was performed with proprietary primers, followed by a second PCR in which unique barcodes were added, and bead cleanups were performed after each round. A kit-provided positive control reaction and a negative control reaction were included in every sample batch. The final libraries were assessed on an Agilent 4200 TapeStation D1000 ScreenTape, pooled by volume, and quantified by qPCR. An Illumina NextSeq500 fitted with a MidOutput 150-cycle cartridge performed the sequencing, running 156 Read1 cycles and 15 Index1 cycles with the kit's custom primers. The pooled library was loaded at 0.9 to 1 pM, with a roughly 20% PhiX control spiked in. The original pipeline was this. Vendor-processed data were analyzed in R, with a clonotype defined as all T cells sharing the same CDR3 nucleotide sequence. In the clone abundance analyses, frequencies were normalized to the 10,000 most abundant clones in each sample. Public T cell clones, which averaged fewer than five per sample, were excluded before analysis. A difference in abundance of at least 32-fold between compartments was used to define tumor-enriched and baseline blood-enriched clonotypes. A beta-binomial differential abundance model was applied to find clonotypes that expanded or contracted between blood time points. Tumor-blood repertoire similarity was measured with the Baroni-Urbani and Buser coefficient, and groups were compared using two-tailed Wilcoxon tests in R. Sourced from immuneACCESS, this table was stored by TCRdb with only in-frame sequences that have V and J called. A share of the clones is absent; for the studies checked, an unresolved V gene accounts for under half, and the remainder has no known explanation. The V and J calls and the clone size are those of that table, but D and trimming were determined from the DNA. For this sample there are approximately 140,000 clones; about 88% appear just once. Together, the top ten hold roughly 4.1% of the sample.

Clipping removes 6 bases from V and 9 bases from J, with 10 as the unmatched junction base count. The CDR3 sequence holds 14 residues, the cysteine and phenylalanine included. CDR3 DNA only is kept here, 42 bases in frame from base 1. CDR1 and CDR2, looked up from the germline V gene, are SGHTA and FQGNSA. This specimen comes from a study of radiation and T cells in renal cell carcinoma (dated by TCRdb to 2018 to 2021). Describing the broader study: The samples were drawn from a clinical trial, where primary renal cell carcinomas were treated with 15 Gy of stereotactic body radiation therapy and then removed by nephrectomy 4 weeks afterward. Across all 50 or so samples, several million unique CDR3 nucleotide sequences, encoding 2,658,974 unique CDR3 amino acid sequences, were identified. A total of some 55 samples underwent TCR beta sequencing, made up of approximately 26 tumors and about 27 peripheral blood samples. Paper-wide results and their limitations: Because the trial had a single-armed design, the trial could not examine how radiation dose or scheduling affected the TCR repertoire. Changes in the blood repertoire were not tracked past 4 weeks after treatment. Because no pretreatment tumor biopsies were available, whether clonotypes were present in the tumor at baseline could not be determined. Top tumor clonotypes rose in blood from baseline to 2 weeks post-radiation, then contracted by 4 weeks, suggesting transient expansion of tumor-resident clones.

Reading the label with the study, this specimen's time point is: baseline pretreatment blood. What this sample's treatment or condition label stands for: 15 Gy SBRT to primary tumor, nephrectomy 4 weeks later. Serial peripheral blood from radiation-treated patients was sampled at baseline, 2 weeks and 4 weeks after SBRT to track tumor-enriched clonotypes. Every patient had renal cell carcinoma of clear cell pathology. The QIAamp DNA Blood Mini Kit (Qiagen) was used to prepare genomic DNA for TCR sequencing. The analyses included only samples that passed all quality control checks. The V and J segments used are TRBV7-2 and TRBJ2-1; 8 central bases correspond to TRBD2. The TCR sequence derives from a woman between 70 and 85 years old with renal cell carcinoma. Sequenced material: blood, taken from a patient whose treatment included radiotherapy and nephrectomy. The CDR3 here reads CASSGGGSEGEQFF. The base sequence is TGTGCCAGCAGTGGCGGGGGGTCCGAGGGTGAGCAGTTCTTC. The CDR3 plus the reference TRBV7-2 and TRBJ2-1 genes for the other parts give the full variable domain: GAGVSQSPSNKVTEKGKDVELRCDPISGHTALYWYRQSLGQGLEFLIYFQGNSAPDKSGLPSDRFSAERTGGSVSTLTIQRTQQEDSAVYLCASSGGGSEGEQFFGPGTRLTVL.